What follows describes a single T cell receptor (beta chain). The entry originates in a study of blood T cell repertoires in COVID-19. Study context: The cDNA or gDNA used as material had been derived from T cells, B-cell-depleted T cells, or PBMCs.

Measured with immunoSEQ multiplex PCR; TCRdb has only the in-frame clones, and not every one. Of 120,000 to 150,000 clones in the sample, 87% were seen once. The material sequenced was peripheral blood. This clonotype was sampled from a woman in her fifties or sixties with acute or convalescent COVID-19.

The chain's CDR3 is CASSLPLGSAEAFF. CDR3 DNA: TGCGCCAGCAGCTTACCCCTGGGGAGTGCTGAAGCTTTCTTT. The chain uses TRBV5-1 and TRBJ1-1; D is unclear. The germline CDR1 and CDR2 sequences are SGHRS and YFSETQ. Trimming removed 2 bases from V and 6 bases from J, with 14 bases in between. The CDR3 length is 14 residues. Full variable domain (outside the CDR3, taken from reference TRBV5-1 and TRBJ1-1): KAGVTQTPRYLIKTRGQQVTLSCSPISGHRSVSWYQQTPGQGLQFLFEYFSETQRNKGNFPGRFSGRQFSNSRSEMNVSTLELGDSALYLCASSLPLGSAEAFFGQGTRLTVV.